This TCR beta chain came from a study of lung T cells in sarcoidosis with Löfgren's syndrome. TCRdb recomputed calls from the reads with MiXCR, one row per CDR3 protein. Of about 19,000 distinct CDR3 sequences in the sample, about 21% are singletons; the top ten hold 0.7% to 0.9%. Per germline, CDR1 SGDLS and CDR2 YYNGEE. With V trimmed by 4 bases and J by 6 bases, 5 bases remained unmatched. This CDR3 contains 13 residues. This clonotype was observed a few times. The receptor comes from a human donor with sarcoidosis (Löfgren's syndrome or another form), or a control subject (not recorded which). The chain recombines TRBV9 with TRBJ2-3, with 7 bases fitting TRBD2. Sequencing used CD4+ T cells from bronchoalveolar lavage. CDR3 in DNA: TGTGCCAGCAGCCTCGCGGGAGCCGATACGCAGTATTTT. Its translation is CASSLAGADTQYF. Supplemented by reference TRBV9 and TRBJ2-3, the full variable domain reads DSGVTQTPKHLITATGQRVTLRCSPRSGDLSVYWYQQSLDQGLQFLIQYYNGEERAKGNILERFSAQQFPDLHSELNLSSLELGDSALYFCASSLAGADTQYFGPGTRLTVL.